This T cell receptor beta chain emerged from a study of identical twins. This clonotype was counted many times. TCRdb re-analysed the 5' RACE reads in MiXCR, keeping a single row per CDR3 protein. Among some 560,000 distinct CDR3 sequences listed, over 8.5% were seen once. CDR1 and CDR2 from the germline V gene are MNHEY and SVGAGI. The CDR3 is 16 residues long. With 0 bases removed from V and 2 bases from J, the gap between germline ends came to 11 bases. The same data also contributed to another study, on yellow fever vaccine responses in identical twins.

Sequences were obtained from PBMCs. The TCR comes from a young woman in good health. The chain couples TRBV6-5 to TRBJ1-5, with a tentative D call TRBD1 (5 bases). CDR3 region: CASSYSRGGGNQPQHF. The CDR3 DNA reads TGTGCCAGCAGTTACTCAAGGGGTGGTGGCAATCAGCCCCAGCATTTT.